The 28 T cell receptor beta chains below all came from one sample that was sequenced in a study of cytomegalovirus exposure and HLA in healthy donors. The study ran its PCR with 60 Vbeta and 13 Jbeta primers. The data were produced by immunoSEQ multiplex PCR, yet TCRdb's version contains in-frame clones alone and is incomplete. Seen here are some 190,000 clones, over 70% observed once, and the top ten hold 2.5% to 3.5%. The source material was PBMCs. All receptors derive from a woman in her thirties in good health and CMV-seropositive.

The chain joins TRBV28 to TRBJ2-3; 13 nucleotides match TRBD2. V shed 5 bases, J shed 4 bases, and the junction held 12 bases outside the gene matches. This CDR3 is 18 amino acids long. Germline V CDR1 and CDR2: MDHEN, SYDVKM. CDR3 loop: CASSTRLAGGGGPDTQYF. The CDR3 coding sequence is TGTGCCAGCAGTACCAGACTAGCGGGAGGAGGGGGGCCAGATACGCAGTATTTT.

This chain links TRBV20-1 with TRBJ1-1, with unresolved D. Per the germline V gene, CDR1 is DFQATT and CDR2 is SNEGSKA (reference sequence). This CDR3 has 11 amino acids. CDR3 sequence: CLGRGNTEAFF. The CDR3 bases are TGCCTTGGGCGGGGGAACACTGAAGCTTTCTTT.

This sequence joins TRBV5-8 and TRBJ2-7; D might be TRBD1 (6 bases). Germline loops: CDR1 SGHTS, CDR2 YDEGEE. The CDR3 extends over 17 amino acids. Trimming removed 0 bases at V and 10 bases at J, with 26 bases between. The CDR3, as DNA: TGTGCCAGCAGCTTGGGGGCGTACAGGGTGGCCCTCCAGCACCAGTACTTC. Translation gives CASSLGAYRVALQHQYF.

The CDR3 spells CAASAGTFNYGYTF. CDR3 nucleotides: TGTGCCGCATCCGCAGGAACATTTAACTATGGCTACACCTTC. V gene TRBV5-4 combines with J gene TRBJ1-2; D is uncertain. V was cut by 10 bases and J by 1 base, with 17 bases left in between. The CDR3 spans 14 residues. CDR1 SGHNT and CDR2 YYREEE come from the germline V gene (reference sequence).

This clone has only a few counts. CDR3: CASSPSWDRETEAFF. The CDR3 region has the DNA TGTGCCAGCAGCCCTAGTTGGGACAGGGAGACTGAAGCTTTCTTT. The genes are TRBV7-9 and TRBJ1-1; the match to TRBD1 covers 9 bases. CDR1 and CDR2 from the germline V gene are SEHNR and FQNEAQ (reference sequence). CDR3 length: 15 amino acids. V was pared by 5 bases and J by 5 bases, with 9 bases of the junction left unmatched.

This clone was seen a handful of times. This rearrangement joins TRBV5-1 to TRBJ2-3; D might be TRBD2 (5 bases). V was clipped by 0 bases and J by 7 bases, with 15 bases between them. The CDR3 length is 15 residues. Germline CDR1 is SGHRS and CDR2 is YFSETQ. Written as DNA, the CDR3 is TGCGCCAGCAGCTTGGCCGGGAACAACCAGAATACGCAGTATTTT. It yields the protein CASSLAGNNQNTQYF.

The genes are TRBV5-1 and TRBJ2-2; D remains ambiguous. Per germline, CDR1 SGHRS and CDR2 YFSETQ. The CDR3 loop spans 14 amino acids. V was clipped by 0 bases and J by 1 base, with 4 bases between them. Here the CDR3 DNA reads TGCGCCAGCAGCTTGGGTCGGAACACCGGGGAGCTGTTTTTT. Translation: CASSLGRNTGELFF.

This clone has a handful of counts. The chain couples TRBV5-4 to TRBJ2-3; 8 nucleotides line up with TRBD2. Germline V CDR1 and CDR2: SGHNT, YYREEE (reference sequence). CDR3 size: 15 residues. V shed 4 bases and J 3 bases; nucleotides not matched to a gene: 7. The CDR3 is CASSKGAGVTDTQYF. The CDR3 DNA sequence: TGTGCCAGCAGCAAGGGAGCGGGAGTAACAGATACGCAGTATTTT.

A few counts support this clone. Compared with germline, one end of the junction differs, possibly owing to a read error. The chain links TRBV5-8 to TRBJ1-5; D possibly corresponds to TRBD1 (5 bases). CDR1 SGHTS and CDR2 YDEGEE come from the germline V gene. There are 15 residues in the CDR3. CDR3 amino acids: CASSLEGVSNQPQHF. The CDR3 DNA follows: TGTGCCAGCAGTTTGGAAGGGGTTAGCAATCAGCCCCAGCATTTT. The entire variable domain, with the rest obtained from reference TRBV5-8 and TRBJ1-5, is as follows: EAGVTQSPTHLIKTRGQQATLRCSPISGHTSVYWYQQALGLGLQFLLWYDEGEERNRGNFPPRFSGRQFPNYSSELNVNALELEDSALYLCASSLEGVSNQPQHFGDGTRLSIL.

This sequence joins TRBV6-1 and TRBJ1-4; 7 nucleotides agree with TRBD1. The CDR3 has 15 amino acids. Germline V CDR1 and CDR2: MNHNS, SASEGT. V shed 6 bases and J 2 bases; nucleotides not matched to a gene: 6. DNA of the CDR3: TGTGCCAGCAGCATTGGGACAGTCACTAATGAAAAACTGTTTTTT. It specifies CASSIGTVTNEKLFF.

The chain carries TRBV2 and TRBJ2-7; D remains unclear. Between the trimmed V and J ends, which lost 9 bases and 5 bases, there was a span of 17 bases. Germline-derived CDR1 and CDR2 are SNHLY and FYNNEI. The CDR3 length is 13 residues. The CDR3 DNA is TGTGCCAGGCGGTCGGCCCCCCGGGACGAGCAGTACTTC. This sequence encodes CARRSAPRDEQYF.

The rearrangement links TRBV6-1 to TRBJ2-1; the match to TRBD2 covers 11 bases. Germline V lookup: CDR1 MNHNS, CDR2 SASEGT. V lost 6 bases to trimming and J lost 9 bases; unmatched junction nucleotides: 7. The CDR3 runs 14 residues. CDR3 in amino acids: CASRTSGTLGEQFF. For the CDR3, the DNA is TGTGCCAGCAGGACTAGCGGGACCCTTGGTGAGCAGTTCTTC.

The genes are TRBV5-4 and TRBJ1-1; no definite D call. The CDR3 is 12 residues long. Germline lookup yields CDR1 SGHNT and CDR2 YYREEE (reference sequence). Trimming left V 2 bases short and J 0 bases short, with 2 bases between. CDR3 bases: TGTGCCAGCAGCTTCATGAACACTGAAGCTTTCTTT. It encodes CASSFMNTEAFF.

The chain joins TRBV27 to TRBJ2-1, with D perhaps matching TRBD2 (5 bases). V was trimmed by 2 bases and J by 3 bases, leaving 11 bases between them. The germline CDR1 and CDR2 sequences are MNHEY and SMNVEV (reference sequence). The CDR3 contains 15 residues. The CDR3 is CASSLEGRFYNEQFF. The CDR3 nucleotides read TGTGCCAGCAGTTTAGAGGGCAGATTCTACAATGAGCAGTTCTTC.

V is TRBV14 and J is TRBJ1-4, with TRBD1 matching over 7 bases. CDR3 length: 12 residues. The V and J ends lost 4 bases and 14 bases, in that order; junction bases with no gene match: 7. Germline loops: CDR1 SGHDN, CDR2 FVKESK. The CDR3 DNA reads TGTGCCAGCAGCCCGACAGGGACTAGGCTGTTTTTT. This gives the protein CASSPTGTRLFF.

This clone appeared a few times. The chain carries TRBV10-1 and TRBJ2-7; TRBD1 aligns across 9 bases. The CDR3 length is 15 residues. From germline, CDR1 is WNHNN and CDR2 SYGVQD (reference sequence). V lost 0 bases to trimming and J lost 2 bases; unmatched junction nucleotides: 2. The CDR3 is CASSESWTGAYEQYF. The CDR3 nucleotides read TGCGCCAGCAGTGAGTCTTGGACAGGGGCCTACGAGCAGTACTTC.

The chain employs TRBV29-1 and TRBJ1-2; 9 bases agree with TRBD1. V lost 5 bases to trimming and J lost 7 bases; unmatched junction nucleotides: 23. The CDR3 extends over 18 amino acids. Per the germline V gene, CDR1 is SQVTM and CDR2 is ANQGSEA. CDR3 in amino acids: CSVINFIPTGGGIFGYTF. DNA of the CDR3: TGCAGCGTTATTAACTTCATTCCAACAGGGGGCGGTATTTTTGGCTACACCTTC.

The chain joins TRBV6-4 to TRBJ2-1; 14 positions match TRBD2. V lost 4 bases, J lost 6 bases, and 2 bases stayed unmatched. The CDR3 spans 15 residues. Germline values: CDR1 MRHNA, CDR2 SNTAGT. The CDR3 nucleotides read TGTGCCAGCAGTGGGGGACTAGCGGGAGTCAATGAGCAGTTCTTC. Translated, it gives CASSGGLAGVNEQFF.

The chain uses TRBV7-6 and TRBJ2-7; 9 nucleotides align to TRBD2. The V gene end was trimmed by 4 bases and the J gene end by 0 bases; junction bases not matched to a gene: 1. Germline V gene sequence: CDR1 SGHVS, CDR2 FNYEAQ. The CDR3 runs to 14 residues. DNA for the CDR3: TGTGCCAGCAGCTCGACTAGCGGCTCCTACGAGCAGTACTTC. It specifies CASSSTSGSYEQYF.

This clone came up a few times. The rearrangement joins TRBV10-1 to TRBJ2-7, with TRBD1 identical over 8 bases. CDR3 length equals 14 residues. Trimming took 11 bases from V and 4 from J; bases not matched to a gene: 13. Germline CDR1 is WNHNN and CDR2 is SYGVQD (reference sequence). The chain's CDR3 is CASSSTGDKYEQYF. DNA for the CDR3: TGCGCCTCATCATCGACAGGGGATAAGTACGAGCAGTACTTC.

This clone showed up just once. This chain links TRBV20-1 with TRBJ2-7; 8 bases agree with TRBD2. The trim removed 6 bases at V and 12 bases at J, leaving 10 bases unmatched. This CDR3 spans 11 amino acids. Germline assignment: CDR1 DFQATT and CDR2 SNEGSKA (reference sequence). CDR3 nucleotide sequence: TGCAGTGCGAGCCCGGGACTAGTAACGTACTTC. Its protein product is CSASPGLVTYF.

The genes are TRBV6-1 and TRBJ1-1, with a possible D match to TRBD1 (5 bases). Germline CDR1 MNHNS, CDR2 SASEGT. Trimming left V 6 bases short and J 5 bases short, with 16 bases between. The CDR3 runs to 14 residues. CDR3 protein: CASRTVLGGTEAFF. As DNA, the CDR3 is TGTGCCAGCAGGACGGTCCTGGGGGGAACTGAAGCTTTCTTT.

With respect to this clone: The junction departs from germline at one end; a sequencing error may be responsible. The V gene is TRBV19, the J gene TRBJ2-1, with 9 bases fitting TRBD2. The CDR3 spans 15 residues. In germline, CDR1 is LNHDA, CDR2 SQIVND (reference sequence). The CDR3 bases are TGTGTCAGTAGTATAGGGGGACTAGCAGTTTATGAGCAGTTCTTC. This encodes CVSSIGGLAVYEQFF. The entire variable domain, with the rest obtained from reference TRBV19 and TRBJ2-1, is as follows: DGGITQSPKYLFRKEGQNVTLSCEQNLNHDAMYWYRQDPGQGLRLIYYSQIVNDFQKGDIAEGYSVSREKKESFPLTVTSAQKNPTAFYLCVSSIGGLAVYEQFFGPGTRLTVL.

The chain employs TRBV2 and TRBJ2-7; perhaps TRBD1 as D (6 bases). Germline loops: CDR1 SNHLY, CDR2 FYNNEI. The CDR3 runs to 13 residues. V lost 5 bases, J lost 2 bases, and 10 bases lay in between. The CDR3 sequence is CASSYRATYEQYF. CDR3 nucleotide sequence: TGTGCCAGCAGTTACAGGGCCACCTACGAGCAGTACTTC. Variable domain in full (rest from reference TRBV2 and TRBJ2-7): EPEVTQTPSHQVTQMGQEVILRCVPISNHLYFYWYRQILGQKVEFLVSFYNNEISEKSEIFDDQFSVERPDGSNFTLKIRSTKLEDSAMYFCASSYRATYEQYFGPGTRLTVT.

CDR3 sequence: CASSLALRGGDQPQHF. The CDR3 DNA reads as TGTGCCAGCAGCTTAGCGCTAAGGGGGGGAGATCAGCCCCAGCATTTT. The chain recombines TRBV7-9 with TRBJ1-5; D is possibly TRBD1 (6 bases). The CDR3 has 16 amino acids. Germline V lookup: CDR1 SEHNR, CDR2 FQNEAQ (reference sequence). The V gene lost 0 bases and the J gene lost 5 bases, with 14 bases spanning the gap.

This chain links TRBV10-1 with TRBJ2-1; D is possibly TRBD2 (5 bases). There are 14 residues in the CDR3. V was clipped by 0 bases and J by 5 bases, with 8 bases between them. In germline, CDR1 is WNHNN, CDR2 SYGVQD (reference sequence). DNA for the CDR3: TGCGCCAGCAGTGAGTCGAGAGGGAACAATGAGCAGTTCTTC. It translates to CASSESRGNNEQFF.

CDR3 bases: TGTGCCAGCACCTCAGGGGCGAACACCGGGGAGCTGTTTTTT. This encodes CASTSGANTGELFF. This chain uses TRBV28 with TRBJ2-2, with D perhaps TRBD1 (6 bases). This CDR3 spans 14 amino acids. Trimming removed 7 bases from V and 0 bases from J, with 9 bases in between. Germline V gene data show CDR1 as MDHEN and CDR2 as SYDVKM.

The count of this clone is one. The chain carries TRBV6-1 and TRBJ1-2, with 12 bases that match TRBD1. Germline V gene lookup returns CDR1 MNHNS and CDR2 SASEGT. With 6 bases clipped from V and 3 bases from J, the junction kept 5 bases outside the gene matches. The length of the CDR3 is 15 residues. CDR3 nucleotide sequence: TGTGCCAGCAGATCTGGGACAGGGGGCGACTATGGCTACACCTTC. Its translation is CASRSGTGGDYGYTF.